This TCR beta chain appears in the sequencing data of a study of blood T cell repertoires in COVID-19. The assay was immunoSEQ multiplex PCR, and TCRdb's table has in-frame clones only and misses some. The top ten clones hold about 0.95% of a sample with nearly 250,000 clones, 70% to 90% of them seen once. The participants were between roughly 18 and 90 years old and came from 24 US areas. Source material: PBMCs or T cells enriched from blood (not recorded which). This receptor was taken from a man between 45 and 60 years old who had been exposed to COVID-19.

The CDR3 DNA is TGTGCCAGCAGCTTAACTCGGGGGATGACTAGCACAGATACGCAGTATTTT. This codes for CASSLTRGMTSTDTQYF. The chain combines TRBV7-3 with TRBJ2-3; D possibly corresponds to TRBD2 (6 bases). The germline V gene encodes CDR1 SGHTA and CDR2 FQGTGA. CDR3 length equals 17 residues. V was clipped by 0 bases and J by 0 bases, with 13 bases between them.